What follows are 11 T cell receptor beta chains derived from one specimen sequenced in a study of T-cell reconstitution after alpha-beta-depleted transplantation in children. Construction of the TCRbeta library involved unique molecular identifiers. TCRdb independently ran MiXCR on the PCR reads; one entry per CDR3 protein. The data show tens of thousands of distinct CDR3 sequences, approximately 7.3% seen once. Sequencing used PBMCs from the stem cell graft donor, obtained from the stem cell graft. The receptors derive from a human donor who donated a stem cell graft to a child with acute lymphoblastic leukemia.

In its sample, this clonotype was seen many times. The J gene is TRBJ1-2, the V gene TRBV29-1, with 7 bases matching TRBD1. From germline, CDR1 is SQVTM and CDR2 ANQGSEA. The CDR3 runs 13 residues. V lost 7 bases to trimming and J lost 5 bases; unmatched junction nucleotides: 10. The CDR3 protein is CSAAGQEVYGYTF. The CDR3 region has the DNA TGCAGCGCCGCCGGACAGGAGGTTTATGGCTACACCTTC.

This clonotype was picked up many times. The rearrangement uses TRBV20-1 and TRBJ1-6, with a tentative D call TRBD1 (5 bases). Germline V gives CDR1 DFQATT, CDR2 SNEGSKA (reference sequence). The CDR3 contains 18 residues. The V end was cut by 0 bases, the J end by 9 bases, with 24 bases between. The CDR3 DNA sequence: TGCAGTGCTAGAGATCTTCGGGTTCAGGGAGGTGACGCTTCACCCCTCCACTTT. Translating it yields CSARDLRVQGGDASPLHF.

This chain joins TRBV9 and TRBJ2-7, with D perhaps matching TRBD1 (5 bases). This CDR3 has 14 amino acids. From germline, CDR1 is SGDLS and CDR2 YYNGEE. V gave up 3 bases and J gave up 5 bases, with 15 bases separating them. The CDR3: CASSGPQGADEQYF. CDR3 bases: TGTGCCAGCAGCGGACCTCAAGGGGCGGACGAGCAGTACTTC.

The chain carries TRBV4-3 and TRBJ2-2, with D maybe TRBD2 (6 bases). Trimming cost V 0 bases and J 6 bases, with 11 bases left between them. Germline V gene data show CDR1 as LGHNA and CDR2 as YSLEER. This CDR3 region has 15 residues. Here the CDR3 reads CASSQDLGGSGELFF. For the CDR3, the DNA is TGCGCCAGCAGCCAAGATCTTGGGGGGTCCGGGGAGCTGTTTTTT.

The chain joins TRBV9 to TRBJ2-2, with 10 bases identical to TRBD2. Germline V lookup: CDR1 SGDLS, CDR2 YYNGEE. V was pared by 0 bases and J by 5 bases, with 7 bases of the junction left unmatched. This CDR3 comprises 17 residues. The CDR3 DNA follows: TGTGCCAGCAGCGTAGGGGCTAGCGGGAGTTCGACCGGGGAGCTGTTTTTT. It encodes CASSVGASGSSTGELFF.

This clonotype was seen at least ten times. The CDR3 sequence: CATSRAGQGALKLFF. The CDR3 nucleotides read TGTGCCACCAGCAGAGCAGGACAGGGGGCCTTAAAACTGTTTTTT. This chain uses TRBV15 with TRBJ1-4; 11 bases fit TRBD1. Germline assignment: CDR1 LNHNV and CDR2 YYDKDF (reference sequence). The CDR3 covers 15 residues. Losses at the gene ends were 1 base for V and 10 bases for J; bases not matched to a gene: 5.

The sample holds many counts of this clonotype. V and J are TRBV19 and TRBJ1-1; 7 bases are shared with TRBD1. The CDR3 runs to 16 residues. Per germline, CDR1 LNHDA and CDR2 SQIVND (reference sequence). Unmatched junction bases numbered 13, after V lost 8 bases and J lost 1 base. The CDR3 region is CASPRQGLPRNTEAFF. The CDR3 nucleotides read TGTGCCAGTCCCAGACAGGGTTTGCCTAGGAACACTGAAGCTTTCTTT.

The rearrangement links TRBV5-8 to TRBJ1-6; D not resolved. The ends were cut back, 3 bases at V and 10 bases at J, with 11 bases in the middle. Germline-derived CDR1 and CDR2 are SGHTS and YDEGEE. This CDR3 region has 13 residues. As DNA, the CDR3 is TGTGCCAGCAGCTCACGGAGCCGCTCACCCCTCCACTTT. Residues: CASSSRSRSPLHF.

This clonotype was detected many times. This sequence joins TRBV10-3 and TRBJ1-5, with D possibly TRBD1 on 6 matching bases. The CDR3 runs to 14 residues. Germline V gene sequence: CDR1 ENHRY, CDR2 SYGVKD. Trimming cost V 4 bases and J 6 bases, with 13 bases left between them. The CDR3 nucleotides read TGTGCCATCAGTGGACAGGAGGGGAGTCAGCCCCAGCATTTT. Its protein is CAISGQEGSQPQHF.

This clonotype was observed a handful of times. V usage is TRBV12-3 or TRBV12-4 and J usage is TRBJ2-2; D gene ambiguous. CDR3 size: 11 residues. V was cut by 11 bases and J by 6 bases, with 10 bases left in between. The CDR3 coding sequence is TGTGCCTGCGTTGAGGCCGGGGAGCTGTTTTTT. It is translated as CACVEAGELFF.

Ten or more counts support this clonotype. CDR3 nucleotides: TGTGCCAGCAGCCTGCCGACTAGCGGGGGTGGTGAGACCCAGTACTTC. Protein product: CASSLPTSGGGETQYF. The chain carries TRBV7-3 and TRBJ2-5; 12 bases agree with TRBD2. CDR1 is SGHTA and CDR2 is FQGTGA in the germline V gene. This CDR3 spans 16 amino acids. The V segment lost 5 bases and the J segment 5 bases; nucleotides outside the gene matches: 9.